This T cell receptor beta chain was sequenced in a study of OX40 agonist ivuxolimab in advanced cancers. Study in general: Dose-escalation patients' cancers were hepatocellular carcinoma, melanoma, renal cell or head and neck cancer. Averaging around 60 years in age, with a range of roughly 23 to 80, the cohort was approximately 83% male.

Study observations and caveats: Expanded clones tended on average to be more numerous among CD8+ T cells than CD4+.

The CDR3 totals 14 residues. Per germline, CDR1 SNHLY and CDR2 FYNNEI. About this clone itself: The antigen is unknown. Its ends do not fully match the called genes, so a read error is possible.

Patients had blood sampled at baseline and again on cycle 4 day 1 and cycle 7 day 1. Assay used: immunoSEQ multiplex PCR; TCRdb lists only in-frame clones, some missing. The sample carries 65,000 to 95,000 clones, 65% to 85% recorded once. This chain connects TRBV2 to TRBJ2-7; 11 bases agree with TRBD1. The clonotype was recovered from an adult with an advanced solid tumor such as melanoma, head and neck, liver or kidney cancer. This specimen was CD4+ or CD8+ T cells sorted from blood, taken in a trial of the OX40 agonist ivuxolimab. For the CDR3, the DNA is TGTGCCAGCAGTGTCGTCCCGGGACAGGGGGTCGGGGGCTTC. Residues: CASSVVPGQGVGGF.